This TCR beta chain was observed in a study of human T cells and chemical hapten exposure. CDR3 length: 15 amino acids. Germline V gene sequence: CDR1 LGHNA, CDR2 YSLEER. Trimming cost V 0 bases and J 8 bases, with 16 bases left between them. This clonotype was seen at least ten times. TCRdb analysed the RACE reads with MiXCR anew, one entry per CDR3 protein. This table has some 45,000 distinct CDR3 sequences, 8.9% appearing once. Documented time point: patch test 2, 6 weeks after DPC sensitization. Treatment in this sample: therapeutic diphenylcyclopropenone sensitization with weekly scalp DPC. The input for sequencing was whole blood, taken in connection with sensitization to the hapten diphenylcyclopropenone (DPC). V and J are TRBV4-3 and TRBJ1-2, with a weak D call TRBD1 (6 bases). This TCR came from a woman aged 40-49 years with alopecia areata. Some clones in this sample may be carry-over from other donors' samples. CDR3 in amino acids: CASSQDPHRAEGYTF. CDR3 DNA sequence: TGCGCCAGCAGCCAAGATCCCCACAGGGCGGAGGGCTACACCTTC.